These 8 T cell receptor beta chains came from one sample sequenced in a study of cytotoxic CD8 clonotypes in ibrutinib-treated CLL. Sequenced by immunoSEQ multiplex PCR; TCRdb stores in-frame clones only, minus some. The sample includes under 200,000 clones, roughly 80% of them seen just once. Sequencing used PBMCs, obtained after 12 months of ibrutinib treatment. These receptors all stem from a human donor with chronic lymphocytic leukemia.

The gene calls are TRBV28 and TRBJ2-6, with D tentatively TRBD1 or TRBD2 (5 bases each). Germline lookup yields CDR1 MDHEN and CDR2 SYDVKM. Trimming stripped 7 bases from V and 2 bases from J, with 12 bases between. CDR3 length: 15 amino acids. CDR3 sequence (DNA): TGTGCCAGCAATTCTTTGGGGGCTGGGGCCAACGTCCTGACTTTC. Amino acids: CASNSLGAGANVLTF. Variable domain in full (rest from reference TRBV28 and TRBJ2-6): DVKVTQSSRYLVKRTGEKVFLECVQDMDHENMFWYRQDPGLGLRLIYFSYDVKMKEKGDIPEGYSVSREKKERFSLILESASTNQTSMYLCASNSLGAGANVLTFGAGSRLTVL.

The J gene is TRBJ1-2, the V gene TRBV5-6, with 8 bases lining up with TRBD1. The V gene's germline CDR1 is SGHDT and CDR2 YYEEEE. This CDR3 comprises 14 residues. With 6 bases clipped from V and 0 bases from J, the junction kept 4 bases outside the gene matches. CDR3 DNA sequence: TGTGCCAGCATCACAGGGGGGACTAACTATGGCTACACCTTC. This gives the protein CASITGGTNYGYTF.

This CDR3 reads CSTGTGYGYTF. Written as DNA, the CDR3 is TGCAGTACCGGGACAGGCTATGGCTACACCTTC. V usage is TRBV20-1 and J usage is TRBJ1-2, with 8 positions matching TRBD1. The trim removed 8 bases at V and 4 bases at J, leaving 3 bases unmatched. CDR1 is DFQATT and CDR2 is SNEGSKA in the germline V gene (reference sequence). The CDR3 runs to 11 residues.

The J gene is TRBJ1-2, the V gene TRBV6-6; D remains unclear. The CDR3 consists of 12 residues. Trimming removed 1 base at V and 3 bases at J, with 3 bases between. The germline V gene has CDR1 MNHNY and CDR2 SVGAGI (reference sequence). CDR3: CASSYFDYGYTF. The CDR3, as DNA: TGTGCCAGCAGTTACTTTGACTATGGCTACACCTTC.

This clone has a single count. The chain is built from TRBV9 and TRBJ2-1; D might be TRBD2 (6 bases). The germline gives CDR1 SGDLS, CDR2 YYNGEE. Trimming left V 0 bases short and J 2 bases short, with 12 bases between. This CDR3 has 16 residues. The CDR3: CASSVGGGIAYNEQFF. DNA for the CDR3: TGTGCCAGCAGCGTAGGGGGCGGGATCGCCTACAATGAGCAGTTCTTC.

This chain joins TRBV5-1 and TRBJ2-7, with D possibly being TRBD2 (6 bases). Trimming cost V 0 bases and J 3 bases, with 16 bases left between them. The germline V gene encodes CDR1 SGHRS and CDR2 YFSETQ. The CDR3 has 16 residues. The CDR3 DNA sequence: TGCGCCAGCAGCTTGGCCGGGGTAGCGGACTACTACGAGCAGTACTTC. Protein sequence: CASSLAGVADYYEQYF.

The V gene is TRBV5-1, the J gene TRBJ2-5; 11 nucleotides line up with TRBD1. V lost 0 bases and J lost 4; bases outside the gene matches: 8. This CDR3 comprises 17 residues. CDR1 is SGHRS, CDR2 YFSETQ, per germline. The CDR3 sequence: CASSLAPTGTGGETQYF. The CDR3 DNA reads as TGCGCCAGCAGCTTGGCTCCCACCGGGACAGGGGGAGAGACCCAGTACTTC.

This clone was picked up a small number of times. V usage is TRBV6-5 and J usage is TRBJ1-2; D is perhaps TRBD1 (5 bases). Germline V gives CDR1 MNHEY, CDR2 SVGAGI. The germline V and J ends were trimmed by 7 bases and 7 bases, with 19 bases remaining between them. The CDR3 extends over 14 amino acids. The CDR3 reads CASIDATPGAGYTF. CDR3 nucleotide sequence: TGTGCCAGCATAGACGCTACACCTGGGGCTGGCTACACCTTC.